This T cell receptor beta chain was recovered during a study of human T cells and chemical hapten exposure. From the 5' RACE reads, TCRdb called clonotypes with MiXCR, one entry per CDR3 protein. The sample includes fewer than 150,000 distinct CDR3 sequences, roughly 19% of them seen just once. Trimming took 5 bases from V and 5 from J, leaving 31 bases between them. CDR3 length: 20 residues. Germline CDR1 reads SGHAT; CDR2 reads FQDESV (reference sequence). Total RNA extraction was carried out from unfractionated whole blood. V gene TRBV11-1 combines with J gene TRBJ2-1, with D perhaps being TRBD1 or TRBD2 (5 bases each). The source of this sequence is a human donor in good health. CDR3 loop: CASSLGSRGPHSRLNNEQFF. The CDR3 DNA follows: TGTGCCAGCAGCCTGGGGTCTCGGGGACCCCACTCCCGGTTGAACAATGAGCAGTTCTTC.